This T cell receptor beta chain comes out of a study of blood T cells in healthy people across ages. The CDR3 totals 15 residues. The germline V gene encodes CDR1 LGHDT and CDR2 YNNKEL (reference sequence). Germline trimming cut 3 bases from V and 3 bases from J; bases unmatched to any gene: 5. Primed by a sample-barcoded 5' primer and a J-beta primer mix, a second PCR proceeded for 7 to 11 cycles. Through a template-switch adaptor with 12 random nucleotides, each cDNA molecule received a tag. TCRdb analysed the 5' RACE reads with MiXCR anew, one entry per CDR3 protein. The sample consists of about 1,400,000 distinct CDR3 sequences, roughly 64% of them appearing once. As concerns this clonotype: What it binds is unknown.

In each sample, at least 6.5 million PBMCs were isolated. General observations from the study: More naive CD4+ cells and higher diversity marked long-lived donors relative to aged donors.

The chain employs TRBV3-1 and TRBJ1-2; 9 bases map to TRBD1. Material for sequencing was blood. This TCR was recovered from a man aged 18 to 30 in good health. The CDR3 region has the DNA TGTGCCAGCAGCCACACAGGGGGCGTAGACTATGGCTACACCTTC. This translates into CASSHTGGVDYGYTF.